Following are 12 T cell receptor beta chains from one sample sequenced in a study of cytomegalovirus exposure and HLA in healthy donors. In the PCR, 60 Vbeta and 13 Jbeta primers were used. Profiling relied on immunoSEQ multiplex PCR, and the TCRdb table lists in-frame clones only, not all of them. The profile shows 150,000 or so clones, 60% to 80% of them singletons. Sequenced sample: PBMCs. The source of these receptors is a man aged 25-45 years in good health and CMV-seropositive.

This chain uses TRBV12-5 with TRBJ2-1, with 7 bases matching TRBD2. Germline V lookup: CDR1 LGHNT, CDR2 FRNRAP. With 1 base clipped from V and 7 bases from J, the junction kept 7 bases outside the gene matches. The CDR3 spans 15 residues. The CDR3 DNA reads as TGTGCTAGTGGTTTGGCTGGGGGGGGGAAGAATGAGCAGTTCTTC. Its translation is CASGLAGGGKNEQFF.

This clone was counted a few times. The CDR3: CASGREIGNTIYF. The CDR3 bases are TGTGCCAGCGGGCGAGAAATTGGAAACACCATATATTTT. The chain uses TRBV9 and TRBJ1-3; D unclear. Between the trimmed V and J ends, which lost 7 bases and 3 bases, there was a span of 11 bases. Germline CDR1 SGDLS, CDR2 YYNGEE. The CDR3 has 13 amino acids.

The chain has TRBV7-3 and TRBJ2-3, with TRBD2 matching over 7 bases. The germline V gene encodes CDR1 SGHTA and CDR2 FQGTGA. The CDR3 loop spans 16 amino acids. V shed 2 bases and J 5 bases; nucleotides not matched to a gene: 10. The DNA of the CDR3 is TGTGCCAGCAGCTTATGGGCGGGAGCGGGCCAAGATACGCAGTATTTT. Amino acid sequence: CASSLWAGAGQDTQYF.

About this clone itself: A junction end diverges from the germline sequence, so it may reflect a read error. The rearrangement links TRBV9 to TRBJ2-7, with TRBD2 matching over 10 bases. The germline V gene has CDR1 SGDLS and CDR2 YYNGEE. The CDR3 totals 15 residues. The CDR3 bases are TGTGCCAGCAACGTAGACAGCGGGAGGGTCTACGAGCAGTACTTC. This codes for CASNVDSGRVYEQYF.

This chain joins TRBV7-2 and TRBJ2-3; 10 bases align to TRBD2. Germline CDR1 reads SGHTA; CDR2 reads FQGNSA. The CDR3 extends over 15 amino acids. The V gene end was trimmed by 5 bases and the J gene end by 4 bases; junction bases not matched to a gene: 6. The CDR3 sequence is CASSGSGRGADTQYF. The CDR3 DNA sequence: TGTGCCAGCAGCGGGAGCGGGAGGGGAGCAGATACGCAGTATTTT.

This chain uses TRBV27 with TRBJ2-7; D may be TRBD2 (6 bases). The germline V and J ends were trimmed by 6 bases and 4 bases, with 16 bases remaining between them. This CDR3 has 14 residues. Per the germline V gene, CDR1 is MNHEY and CDR2 is SMNVEV (reference sequence). The CDR3 DNA follows: TGTGCCAGCAGCCCCACAACTGGGGGGTACGAGCAGTACTTC. Translated: CASSPTTGGYEQYF.

Here the CDR3 DNA reads TGCAGCGTTGAAAAGGGCGGGAGGGGGGCAGATACGCAGTATTTT. Encoded protein: CSVEKGGRGADTQYF. The J gene is TRBJ2-3, the V gene TRBV29-1, with TRBD2 matching over 9 bases. The CDR3 is made up of 15 amino acids. The V gene end was trimmed by 2 bases and the J gene end by 4 bases; junction bases not matched to a gene: 7. Germline V CDR1 and CDR2: SQVTM, ANQGSEA.

This clone was counted a few times. The CDR3 protein is CASSQVGDSEQYF. The CDR3 DNA follows: TGCGCCAGCAGCCAAGTAGGGGATAGCGAGCAGTACTTC. The chain has TRBV4-1 and TRBJ2-7; D is perhaps TRBD1 (5 bases). The V end was cut by 1 base, the J end by 6 bases, with 10 bases between. The length of the CDR3 is 13 residues. Germline V CDR1 and CDR2: MGHRA, YSYEKL.

DNA for the CDR3: TGTGCCAGCAGTGAAGCCCGGACAGGGGAGACCCAGTACTTC. It specifies CASSEARTGETQYF. This chain connects TRBV2 to TRBJ2-5; TRBD1 matches at 8 bases. The CDR3 length is 14 residues. CDR1 is SNHLY and CDR2 is FYNNEI in the germline V gene. Trimming cost V 0 bases and J 5 bases; bases outside gene matches: 2. The full variable domain, its missing parts supplied by reference TRBV2 and TRBJ2-5, is EPEVTQTPSHQVTQMGQEVILRCVPISNHLYFYWYRQILGQKVEFLVSFYNNEISEKSEIFDDQFSVERPDGSNFTLKIRSTKLEDSAMYFCASSEARTGETQYFGPGTRLLVL.

The rearrangement uses TRBV5-1 and TRBJ1-2, with D maybe TRBD1 (6 bases). The CDR3 is made up of 14 amino acids. CDR1 and CDR2 (germline): SGHRS, YFSETQ. V was trimmed by 0 bases and J by 4 bases, leaving 10 bases between them. The CDR3 loop reads CASSLDGGAYGYTF. The CDR3, as DNA: TGCGCCAGCAGCTTGGATGGGGGGGCCTATGGCTACACCTTC.

J is TRBJ2-6 and V is TRBV19, with no clear D. This CDR3 contains 17 residues. Deletions cut 3 bases from V and 4 bases from J, with 16 bases between. Germline CDR1 LNHDA, CDR2 SQIVND (reference sequence). The CDR3 DNA is TGTGCCAGTAGTATCTCGGATGAGACACACGGGGCCAACGTCCTGACTTTC. Translation gives CASSISDETHGANVLTF.

The CDR3 sequence is CASSQNPTGPYEQYF. The CDR3 nucleotides are TGTGCCAGCAGCCAAAATCCGACAGGTCCCTACGAGCAGTACTTC. The rearrangement uses TRBV4-2 and TRBJ2-7; tentative D call: TRBD1 (6 bases). Germline V gives CDR1 LGHNA, CDR2 YNFKEQ. The CDR3 covers 15 residues. V gave up 2 bases and J gave up 2 bases, with 13 bases separating them.